This T cell receptor (beta chain) was captured by sequencing in a study of neurological immune-mediated disorders. Germline CDR1 is MNHEY and CDR2 is SVGAGI. The CDR3 extends over 14 amino acids. V dropped 4 bases and J dropped 2 bases, with 12 bases sitting between them. The cDNA came from 5'RACE, which used 10-nucleotide random UMIs. TCRdb re-derived calls from the 5' RACE reads in MiXCR, one entry per CDR3 protein. Of around 100,000 distinct CDR3 sequences in the sample, 10% to 12% were seen once. Study observations and caveats: Healthy controls had more TCR clonal expansion than multiple sclerosis, which showed the least, whereas HTLV-1-associated myelopathy showed the most.

Stated time point: longitudinal time-point 3. Unsorted libraries were generated from 2 million PBMCs. These cells had been stored in RNAlater at -80 C. Details on this clonotype: Its antigen is as yet unknown. This sequence may be a read error, since a much larger clone differs from it by one base. The CDR3 does not end in the conserved phenylalanine or tryptophan, so this is likely a read error.

The sample comprised PBMCs. The V gene is TRBV6-5, the J gene TRBJ2-7; D is ambiguous. This TCR was recovered from a female donor with HTLV-1-associated myelopathy (HAM/TSP). The CDR3 sequence is CASSSPTGAYEQYL. Written as DNA, the CDR3 is TGTGCCAGCAGTTCCCCAACTGGAGCCTACGAGCAGTACTTA.